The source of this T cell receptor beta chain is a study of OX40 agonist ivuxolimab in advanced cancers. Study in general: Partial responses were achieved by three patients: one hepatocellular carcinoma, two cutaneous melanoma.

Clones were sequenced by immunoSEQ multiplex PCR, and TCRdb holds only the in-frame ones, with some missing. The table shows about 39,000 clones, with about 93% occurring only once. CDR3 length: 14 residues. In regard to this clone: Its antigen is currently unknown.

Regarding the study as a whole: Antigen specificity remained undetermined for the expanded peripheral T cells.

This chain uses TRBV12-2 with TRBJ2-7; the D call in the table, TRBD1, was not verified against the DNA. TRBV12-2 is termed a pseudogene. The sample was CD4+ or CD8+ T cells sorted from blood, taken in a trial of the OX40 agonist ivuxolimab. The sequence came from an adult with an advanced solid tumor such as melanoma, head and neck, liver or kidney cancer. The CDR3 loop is CASRPRDRTYEQYF. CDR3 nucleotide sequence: TGTGCAAGTCGACCCCGGGACAGGACCTACGAGCAGTACTTC.